The clone carrying this T cell receptor beta chain appeared a few times. Time point defined: after trial treatment. The sample's treatment: LDRT plus nivolumab, ipilimumab, low-dose cyclophosphamide and aspirin (RACIN trial). The treatment that donors received included nivolumab, ipilimumab, aspirin, low-dose cyclophosphamide and low-dose radiotherapy. Solid tumors that lacked tumor-infiltrating lymphocytes and were advanced were present in eligible patients. TRAV- and TRBV-specific primers were used for first-strand cDNA, which covered alpha and beta chains. With a constant-region primer and a V-primer adapter, TCRs were subjected to 20 PCR cycles of amplification. In TCRdb, the reads were re-called with MiXCR into one record per CDR3 protein. The sample records about 100,000 distinct CDR3 sequences, about 20% being singletons. The source of the sample is a study of low-dose radiotherapy and immunotherapy resistance in tumors. As for the study in general: Cohort 2, a group dosed every two weeks at 1 Gy per fraction, received 13 Gy in total over 26 weeks. Every two weeks patients got nivolumab 240 mg flat dose, plus ipilimumab 1 mg/kg every six weeks, intravenously.

CDR1 and CDR2 from the germline V gene are SGHVS and FQNEAQ. Trimming removed 1 base from V and 5 bases from J, with 11 bases in between. The CDR3 sequence is 14 residues long. The specimen was PBMCs, collected after low-dose radiotherapy plus immunotherapy. The clonotype comes from a male donor with prostate cancer. The chain joins TRBV7-8 to TRBJ1-2; D not certain. In DNA form, the CDR3 reads TGTGCCAGCAGCTTAGATCAATCCCTATATGGCTACACCTTC. Translated: CASSLDQSLYGYTF.